The clone carrying this T cell receptor beta chain was detected only a few times. Its antigen is unidentified. The data were taken from a study of glioma-infiltrating T cells after dendritic cell vaccination. On the study more broadly: Patients received autologous tumor lysate-pulsed dendritic cell vaccination between about 2002 and 2012. The study, taken as a whole, reports: TCR clonality showed no direct relationship with survival.

Measured with immunoSEQ multiplex PCR; TCRdb has only the in-frame clones, and not every one. The profile covers approximately 64,000 clones, with 75% to 85% appearing a single time and around 9.6% taken by the ten largest. V was clipped by 4 bases and J by 5 bases, with 14 bases between them. The CDR3 has 14 residues. In germline, CDR1 is MNHNY, CDR2 SVGAGI (reference sequence). None of the glioblastoma patients had an isocitrate dehydrogenase mutation. The sequence was obtained from a human donor with glioblastoma. The chain combines TRBV6-6 with TRBJ2-5, with TRBD1 as a possible D gene (6 bases). Sequenced here: blood, sampled before dendritic cell vaccination. CDR3 sequence reads: CASSWERGIETQYF. In DNA, the CDR3 is TGTGCCAGCAGTTGGGAGAGGGGGATCGAGACCCAGTACTTC.